Detailed here is one TCR beta chain. Its antigen specificity is not known. No base-level quality is on record; no much larger clone is a single base apart. The sample comes from a study of beta chain features in type 1 diabetes (dated by TCRdb to the late 2010s). Background for the entire study: No differences in mean age, gender distribution, total cell number or subset yield were found between patients and healthy donors. In the study, TCRB repertoires of sorted circulating CD4+ T cell subsets from recently diagnosed type 1 diabetes patients were compared with those of matched healthy donors. A total of 107,917,701 sorted cells were examined across all samples, and the number of cells per subset was strongly correlated with RNA yield. Whereas all 30 or so donors provided naive and central memory subsets, regulatory and stem cell-like memory subsets were isolated from just 8 patients and roughly eight healthy donors.

From each donor, a single peripheral blood sample of approximately 110 mL on average was drawn into heparinised tubes. A BD FACSAria II and a panel including CD45RO, CCR7, CD25, CD127, CD95 and CD27 were used to sort naive, central memory, regulatory and stem cell-like memory CD4+ T cells. Every sorted population had a purity above 95%. PBMCs were isolated immediately by Lymphoprep density gradient centrifugation and stained directly without culture. So that batch effects would be minimized, each experiment stained and sorted samples in pairs, pairing one healthy donor with one patient. The entire amount of isolated RNA was reverse transcribed using the High Capacity cDNA Reverse Transcription Kit, so the sequenced TCRB transcripts were expressed ones. Deep immunoSEQ sequencing was applied to naive, central memory and regulatory T cell samples, giving an average of around 3.4 million total reads per sample. After sorted cells were lysed in RLT buffer, RNA was extracted with DNase-treated RNeasy Micro or Mini kits, with the choice depending on cell number. Each cell subset was processed separately to prevent cross-contamination, with patient and healthy donor samples processed together. The immunoSEQ multiplex PCR was used to amplify TCRB sequences from cDNA, generating 87-bp fragments that spanned the CDR3 region. Sequencing of the amplicons was done on the Illumina HiSeq platform. The source study handled its data this way. PCR bias was corrected computationally using synthetic template baselines, and reads within Hamming distance 2 were collapsed, with unmergeable singletons discarded. Reads were aligned against IMGT to assign V, D and J genes, CDR3 length and insertions or deletions at six rearrangement sites. Clonotype counts were normalized to sorted cell number within each subset before computing true diversity and Gini coefficients with the tcR R package. Repertoire sharing was quantified using the overlap coefficient calculated on TCRB nucleotide sequences. Out-of-frame TCRB sequences from naive cells were analyzed as a proxy for the pre-selection repertoire. TCRdb retrieved this table from immuneACCESS and kept in-frame rearrangements only. Not all clones are present; in checked studies, unresolved V genes account for under half, and no reason is known for the remainder. The V and J calls and the clone size are those of that table, but D and trimming were determined from the DNA. A total of about 360,000 clones appear in this sample, around 13% of them only once. The ten largest make up roughly 0.017% of the sample.

V sheds 3 bases and J sheds 4 bases, leaving 6 bases between their ends. The CDR3 goes from the cysteine to the phenylalanine over 12 residues. Only the CDR3 DNA stays, 36 bases, in frame from base 1. CDR1 and CDR2 are read off the germline V gene as ENHRY and SYGVKD. What the work shows at the level of the full study, not this receptor alone: Because cDNA rather than genomic DNA was sequenced, highly expressing activated cells could have been over-represented, although no difference in activation and CD3 levels was found between groups. Naive, central memory and regulatory TCRB repertoires appeared to be more similar among patients than among healthy donors. Shorter templates might be favored by PCR, yet because patient and control samples were amplified and corrected together, any such skew would affect both groups equally. In all four CD4+ subsets, TCRB CDR3 length was moderately but significantly shorter in type 1 diabetes patients. Because the HLA sub-analyses included only small numbers of individuals, any influence of HLA type on TCRB rearrangement was left unresolved. At VDJ recombination sites, type 1 diabetes patients had fewer insertions and more deleted nucleotides, which implies abnormalities in thymic rearrangement.

In this chain, TRBV10-3 is recombined with TRBJ2-5; TRBD1 is possibly the D segment (6 matching bases). The TCR was taken from a man aged 18 to 30 in good health. The sample consisted of naive CD4+ T cells from blood. The meaning of the sample's cell subset or site label: true naive CD4+ T cells. CDR3 reads: CAISDRGETQYF. Read as DNA, the sequence is TGTGCCATCAGTGACAGGGGAGAGACCCAGTACTTC.